This T cell receptor beta chain derives from a study of cytomegalovirus exposure and HLA in healthy donors. Study results and caveats: Later analysis identified a missense DCLRE1C variant that was linked to TCR beta V- and J-gene trimming.

This clone has just a few counts. The antigen is unknown. The PCR made use of 60 Vbeta and 13 Jbeta primers. Repertoires were generated with immunoSEQ multiplex PCR, while TCRdb's copy carries only in-frame clones and drops some. The repertoire holds roughly 110,000 clones, with 77% as singletons. The clonotype originates from a man aged 35-49 years in good health and CMV-seropositive. Sequencing was carried out using PBMCs.

In DNA, the CDR3 is TGTGCCAGCAGTTCCTGGACAGGGGGGTCTGGAGAGCAGTACTTC. Translating it yields CASSSWTGGSGEQYF. The V call is TRBV28, the J call TRBJ2-7; 10 nucleotides agree with TRBD1. Germline CDR1 is MDHEN and CDR2 is SYDVKM. This CDR3 region has 15 residues. V lost 4 bases, J lost 7 bases, and 10 bases stayed unmatched.